Presented here are 26 T cell receptor beta chains from one specimen sequenced in a study of T cell responses to AZD1222 COVID-19 vaccine (dated by TCRdb to the early 2020s). What the time point label conveys for this sample: baseline before first vaccination. The treatment or condition label corresponds to: meningococcal conjugate vaccine given as trial control. Receptor amplification or capture employed the immunoSEQ multiplex PCR assay. TCRdb re-hosts the immuneACCESS table, in-frame sequences only. Its copies lack some clones; in the studies checked, an unresolved V gene accounts for under half of them, and the cause for the rest is not known. The sample table holds over 70,000 clones, of which around nine tenths were seen once. About a tenth of the sample belongs to the ten largest clones. Sample: peripheral blood, taken on day 0 of MenACWY control vaccination. These receptors originate from an adult in good health.

CDR3 loop: CAWSVQSGTNEKLFF. CDR3 bases: TGTGCCTGGAGTGTACAAAGTGGGACTAATGAAAAACTGTTTTTT. The chain joins TRBV30 to TRBJ1-4; D is unresolved. The V and J ends lost 0 bases and 2 bases respectively, with 10 bases between them. The CDR3 loop spans 15 amino acids. Germline assignment: CDR1 GTSNPN and CDR2 SVGIG (reference sequence). Combining the CDR3 with reference TRBV30 and TRBJ1-4 gives the whole variable domain SQTIHQWPATLVQPVGSPLSLECTVEGTSNPNLYWYRQAAGRGLQLLFYSVGIGQISSEVPQNLSASRPQDRQFILSSKKLLLSDSGFYLCAWSVQSGTNEKLFFGSGTQLSVL.

This chain links TRBV7-2 with TRBJ2-3; tentative D call: TRBD2 (7 bases). Per the germline V gene, CDR1 is SGHTA and CDR2 is FQGNSA. The CDR3 totals 13 residues. V was cut by 6 bases and J by 6 bases, with 13 bases left in between. The CDR3 coding sequence is TGTGCCAGCAGTTTGCGGGGGCAGGATACGCAGTATTTT. This sequence encodes CASSLRGQDTQYF.

The rearrangement joins TRBV6-5 to TRBJ1-4; 8 positions agree with TRBD1. CDR3 length: 16 residues. Germline loops: CDR1 MNHEY, CDR2 SVGAGI. V was pared by 2 bases and J by 2 bases, with 4 bases of the junction left unmatched. The CDR3 DNA is TGTGCCAGCAGTTACCGTAGACAGGGGACTAATGAAAAACTGTTTTTT. Its protein is CASSYRRQGTNEKLFF.

Here the CDR3 reads CASSRGPDRLQETQYF. The CDR3 DNA sequence: TGTGCCAGCAGCCGGGGCCCGGACAGACTCCAAGAGACCCAGTACTTC. This sequence joins TRBV5-4 and TRBJ2-5; D is possibly TRBD1 (6 bases). With 4 bases removed from V and 1 base from J, the gap between germline ends came to 17 bases. This CDR3 region has 16 residues. Looked up from germline, CDR1 is SGHNT and CDR2 is YYREEE (reference sequence). The full variable domain, rest sourced from reference TRBV5-4 and TRBJ2-5, is ETGVTQSPTHLIKTRGQQVTLRCSSQSGHNTVSWYQQALGQGPQFIFQYYREEENGRGNFPPRFSGLQFPNYSSELNVNALELDDSALYLCASSRGPDRLQETQYFGPGTRLLVL.

This clone was counted once. The genes are TRBV11-2 and TRBJ1-2, with a tentative D call TRBD1 (5 bases). Per the germline V gene, CDR1 is SGHAT and CDR2 is FQNNGV. V was pared by 5 bases and J by 2 bases, with 9 bases between. The CDR3 has 13 amino acids. The CDR3 nucleotides read TGTGCCAGCAGCCTCCGGGACAACTATGGCTACACCTTC. It yields the protein CASSLRDNYGYTF.

The chain couples TRBV27 to TRBJ1-5; TRBD1 might be the D (5 bases). This CDR3 contains 15 residues. Germline V CDR1 and CDR2: MNHEY, SMNVEV (reference sequence). Deletions cut 5 bases from V and 5 bases from J, with 16 bases between. CDR3 sequence reads: CASSRDSFADQPQHF. CDR3 sequence (DNA): TGTGCCAGCAGTCGGGACTCTTTTGCGGATCAGCCCCAGCATTTT.

The chain combines TRBV25-1 with TRBJ1-2; a possible D gene is TRBD1 (6 bases). V lost 5 bases and J 8 bases, leaving 9 bases between the germline ends. The CDR3 sequence is 11 residues long. Germline V gives CDR1 MGHDK, CDR2 SYGVNS. CDR3 loop: CASSHREGYTF. The CDR3 bases are TGTGCCAGCAGTCACAGGGAAGGCTACACCTTC.

This sequence joins TRBV5-4 and TRBJ1-1; unclear D gene. CDR3 length: 19 amino acids. V was clipped by 1 base and J by 0 bases, with 22 bases between them. From germline, CDR1 is SGHNT and CDR2 YYREEE (reference sequence). The chain's CDR3 is CASSLFWTGPAILNTEAFF. Here the CDR3 DNA reads TGTGCCAGCAGCTTGTTCTGGACGGGCCCAGCTATATTGAACACTGAAGCTTTCTTT.

The chain employs TRBV19 and TRBJ2-7; 8 nucleotides line up with TRBD1. This CDR3 is 14 amino acids long. CDR1 is LNHDA and CDR2 is SQIVND in the germline V gene (reference sequence). The trim removed 5 bases at V and 2 bases at J, leaving 5 bases unmatched. CDR3 DNA: TGTGCCAGTAGTTCCGACAGGGGACCCTACGAGCAGTACTTC. This encodes CASSSDRGPYEQYF.

The table lists this clone with a count of one. The chain employs TRBV9 and TRBJ2-5; 9 bases map to TRBD1. CDR3 length: 16 residues. Germline CDR1 is SGDLS and CDR2 is YYNGEE. The V and J ends lost 3 bases and 2 bases, in that order; junction bases with no gene match: 8. CDR3 coding DNA: TGTGCCAGCAGCGCGACCGGGACAGGGTGGCAAGAGACCCAGTACTTC. Translating gives CASSATGTGWQETQYF.

The V call is TRBV5-1, the J call TRBJ1-1; 8 bases agree with TRBD1. The CDR3 extends over 15 amino acids. The V gene end was trimmed by 4 bases and the J gene end by 7 bases; junction bases not matched to a gene: 12. CDR1 and CDR2 (germline): SGHRS, YFSETQ. CDR3 sequence: CASSGTNRGRFEAFF. In DNA, the CDR3 is TGCGCCAGCAGCGGTACTAACAGGGGGAGGTTTGAAGCTTTCTTT.

V and J are TRBV9 and TRBJ1-1, with D perhaps TRBD1 (5 bases). CDR3 length equals 14 residues. Germline CDR1 SGDLS, CDR2 YYNGEE. V was pared by 4 bases and J by 0 bases, with 10 bases between. CDR3 nucleotides: TGTGCCAGCAGCCGTAGACAGATGAACACTGAAGCTTTCTTT. It specifies CASSRRQMNTEAFF.

This clone was counted once. This chain links TRBV19 with TRBJ2-1; the D is unclear. The CDR3 is 15 amino acids. Trimming took 1 base from V and 4 from J, leaving 11 bases between them. Per germline, CDR1 LNHDA and CDR2 SQIVND (reference sequence). This CDR3 is CASSIGSLKYNEQFF. For the CDR3, the DNA is TGTGCCAGTAGTATAGGTTCCTTGAAATACAATGAGCAGTTCTTC.

The chain combines TRBV3-1 (or the pseudogene TRBV3-2) with TRBJ1-1; possible D gene TRBD1, 6 bases. V gave up 6 bases and J gave up 6 bases, with 11 bases separating them. Germline V gene sequence: CDR1 LGHDT, CDR2 YNNKEL (reference sequence). The CDR3 is 12 residues long. DNA of the CDR3: TGTGCCAGCAGATCAGAGGGGGCTGAAGCTTTCTTT. Protein product: CASRSEGAEAFF.

V gene TRBV7-3 combines with J gene TRBJ2-3; no clear D. The CDR3 extends over 13 amino acids. Germline V gene sequence: CDR1 SGHTA, CDR2 FQGTGA. V was cut by 1 base and J by 6 bases, with 8 bases left in between. This CDR3 is CASSLMVPDTQYF. The CDR3, as DNA: TGTGCCAGCAGCTTAATGGTTCCCGATACGCAGTATTTT.

The chain has TRBV14 and TRBJ2-3; D not resolved. V was clipped by 1 base and J by 5 bases, with 4 bases between them. Germline V gene lookup returns CDR1 SGHDN and CDR2 FVKESK. This CDR3 is built from 12 residues. The CDR3 loop reads CASSQVVDTQYF. CDR3 sequence (DNA): TGTGCCAGCAGCCAAGTTGTAGATACGCAGTATTTT.

CDR3 in amino acids: CASSSPLYVDEQYF. CDR3 DNA: TGTGCCAGCAGCTCCCCCCTTTACGTCGACGAGCAGTACTTC. This chain links TRBV5-6 with TRBJ2-7; no clear D. Between the trimmed V and J ends, which lost 3 bases and 5 bases, there was a span of 15 bases. Germline CDR1 and CDR2: SGHDT and YYEEEE. The CDR3 loop spans 14 amino acids.

This sequence joins TRBV6-6 and TRBJ1-3; the match to TRBD1 covers 10 bases. V dropped 2 bases and J dropped 7; count of bases not matched to a gene: 2. The CDR3 sequence is 14 residues long. CDR1 and CDR2 from the germline V gene are MNHNY and SVGAGI (reference sequence). CDR3 residues: CASSYTDRGNTIYF. In nucleotides, the CDR3 is TGTGCCAGCAGTTACACGGACAGGGGGAACACCATATATTTT.

The chain couples TRBV28 to TRBJ1-3; 8 positions match TRBD1. V shed 3 bases and J 4 bases; nucleotides not matched to a gene: 5. Per the germline V gene, CDR1 is MDHEN and CDR2 is SYDVKM. The CDR3 extends over 15 amino acids. The CDR3 bases are TGTGCCAGCAGTTTTCAGGGGGCGCTAGGAAACACCATATATTTT. This translates into CASSFQGALGNTIYF.

The V gene is TRBV7-9, the J gene TRBJ2-1; D not certain. Trimming removed 5 bases at V and 8 bases at J, with 16 bases between. Germline assignment: CDR1 SEHNR and CDR2 FQNEAQ (reference sequence). The CDR3 has 14 residues. CDR3 DNA: TGTGCCAGCAGCCCCCGGAGCAGGCAGTATGAGCAGTTCTTC. Protein sequence: CASSPRSRQYEQFF.

This sequence joins TRBV12-3 or TRBV12-4 and TRBJ1-2; D possibly corresponds to TRBD1 (5 bases). V lost 4 bases, J lost 8 bases, and 11 bases lay in between. CDR3 length: 12 amino acids. The CDR3 spells CASSYQGRGYTF. CDR3 nucleotides: TGTGCCAGCAGTTACCAGGGCCGAGGCTACACCTTC.

This sequence joins TRBV5-1 and TRBJ1-5; 12 bases align to TRBD1. V lost 2 bases and J lost 0; bases outside the gene matches: 6. CDR3 length: 18 amino acids. Per the germline V gene, CDR1 is SGHRS and CDR2 is YFSETQ. The CDR3 nucleotides read TGCGCCAGCAGCTTAGGGACAGGGGGCGGGTATAGCAATCAGCCCCAGCATTTT. Translating gives CASSLGTGGGYSNQPQHF.

The chain carries TRBV30 and TRBJ1-4; a possible D gene is TRBD1 (5 bases). The CDR3 has 14 amino acids. CDR1 is GTSNPN and CDR2 is SVGIG in the germline V gene (reference sequence). Trimming removed 2 bases from V and 6 bases from J, with 13 bases in between. The CDR3 DNA reads TGTGCCTGGAGTTTTTTGGGGCTAGATGAAAAACTGTTTTTT. It encodes CAWSFLGLDEKLFF. The variable domain in full, completed from reference TRBV30 and TRBJ1-4, reads SQTIHQWPATLVQPVGSPLSLECTVEGTSNPNLYWYRQAAGRGLQLLFYSVGIGQISSEVPQNLSASRPQDRQFILSSKKLLLSDSGFYLCAWSFLGLDEKLFFGSGTQLSVL.

V gene TRBV28 combines with J gene TRBJ1-5, with 7 bases identical to TRBD1. Trimming took 7 bases from V and 6 from J; bases not matched to a gene: 15. This CDR3 spans 16 amino acids. The germline gives CDR1 MDHEN, CDR2 SYDVKM. Here the CDR3 DNA reads TGTGCCAGCACCCCGAGCAGGCAGGGGGGAATTCAGCCCCAGCATTTT. It yields the protein CASTPSRQGGIQPQHF.

V usage is TRBV6-4 and J usage is TRBJ2-5; 7 bases align to TRBD1. V trimming: 7 bases; J trimming: 1 base; junction bases outside the gene matches: 9. Germline loops: CDR1 MRHNA, CDR2 SNTAGT. The CDR3 sequence is 15 residues long. CDR3 region: CASKITGAAQETQYF. CDR3 coding DNA: TGTGCCAGCAAGATCACAGGGGCTGCCCAAGAGACCCAGTACTTC.

The CDR3 loop reads CASSGTFQETQYF. The CDR3 DNA follows: TGTGCCAGCTCGGGGACCTTCCAAGAGACCCAGTACTTC. The chain carries TRBV18 and TRBJ2-5; D possibly uses TRBD1 or TRBD2 (5 bases each). V lost 6 bases to trimming and J lost 1 base, with 9 bases between them. The length of the CDR3 is 13 residues. CDR1 and CDR2 from the germline V gene are KGHSH and LQKENI.